The 24 T cell receptor beta chains below were found in one sample sequenced in a study of CD8+ T cells in alopecia areata. Treatment given: oral pan-JAK inhibitor, 5-10 mg twice daily. RNA, once extracted, was reverse transcribed into cDNA for use as the sequencing template. TCRdb keeps only in-frame clones here, not all; method: immunoSEQ multiplex PCR. The sample lists over 150,000 clones, around 58% occurring once. The sample in question was CD8+ T cells sorted from blood, obtained at week 24, from a patient treated with tofacitinib. Source of these receptors: a human donor with alopecia areata.

About this clone: Mismatch with germline at one junction end may stem from a read error. This chain links TRBV30 with TRBJ2-3; D is ambiguous. Germline CDR1 and CDR2: GTSNPN and SVGIG (reference sequence). There are 10 residues in the CDR3. This CDR3 is CAWSRDTQYF. Here the CDR3 DNA reads TGTGCCTGGAGCAGAGATACGCAGTATTTT.

The V and J genes are TRBV9 and TRBJ1-2, with a tentative D call TRBD1 (6 bases). The CDR3 loop spans 15 amino acids. Between the trimmed V and J ends, which lost 3 bases and 7 bases, there was a span of 19 bases. Germline V lookup: CDR1 SGDLS, CDR2 YYNGEE. The CDR3 DNA follows: TGTGCCAGCAGCGCGGACCTGGGGGGGCCGGGTGGCTACACCTTC. This gives the protein CASSADLGGPGGYTF.

The gene calls are TRBV5-1 and TRBJ1-2; perhaps TRBD1 as D (5 bases). Trimming left V 4 bases short and J 13 bases short, with 23 bases between. Germline V gene lookup returns CDR1 SGHRS and CDR2 YFSETQ. This CDR3 has 14 residues. CDR3 residues: CASSRSTTGGSSTF. CDR3 DNA: TGCGCCAGCAGCCGCAGCACGACCGGGGGATCAAGCACCTTC.

The CDR3: CASSLVTRRYGYTF. CDR3 coding DNA: TGTGCCAGCAGCTTAGTTACCCGACGGTATGGCTACACCTTC. The chain couples TRBV7-2 to TRBJ1-2; D gene unclear. Trimming removed 1 base at V and 5 bases at J, with 11 bases between. Germline V lookup: CDR1 SGHTA, CDR2 FQGNSA. CDR3 length: 14 amino acids.

The genes are TRBV4-1 and TRBJ2-7; 8 nucleotides match TRBD2. This CDR3 comprises 18 residues. Germline trimming cut 2 bases from V and 2 bases from J; bases unmatched to any gene: 14. Germline CDR1 MGHRA, CDR2 YSYEKL. CDR3 protein: CASSQRSRLGLDAYEQYF. The CDR3 region has the DNA TGCGCCAGCAGCCAAAGGTCGAGGTTGGGACTAGACGCCTACGAGCAGTACTTC.

Of note for this clone: The germline gene is not matched at one end of the junction; a read error may be the cause. The chain recombines TRBV7-7 with TRBJ2-2; no reliable D call. The length of the CDR3 is 14 residues. The germline V gene has CDR1 SSHAT and CDR2 FNYEAQ (reference sequence). CDR3 sequence: CASSLQGLAGELFF. The CDR3 DNA is TGTGCTAGCAGCTTGCAAGGGTTGGCCGGGGAGCTGTTTTTT.

This clone turned up a few times. The chain uses TRBV7-6 and TRBJ2-2; D is undetermined. Germline values: CDR1 SGHVS, CDR2 FNYEAQ. This CDR3 has 14 amino acids. With 2 bases removed from V and 2 bases from J, the gap between germline ends came to 6 bases. The CDR3 coding sequence is TGTGCCAGCAGCTTATCCCCTAACACCGGGGAGCTGTTTTTT. Translation: CASSLSPNTGELFF. The entire variable domain, with the rest obtained from reference TRBV7-6 and TRBJ2-2, is as follows: GAGVSQSPRYKVTKRGQDVALRCDPISGHVSLYWYRQALGQGPEFLTYFNYEAQQDKSGLPNDRFSAERPEGSISTLTIQRTEQRDSAMYRCASSLSPNTGELFFGEGSRLTVL.

The V and J genes are TRBV4-1 and TRBJ1-1; tentative D call: TRBD1 (5 bases). The CDR3 is 14 residues long. V was cut by 1 base and J by 4 bases, with 10 bases left in between. CDR1 and CDR2 (germline): MGHRA, YSYEKL. The CDR3 region is CASSQAPGGTEAFF. The DNA of the CDR3 is TGCGCCAGCAGCCAAGCTCCTGGGGGCACTGAAGCTTTCTTT.

Only a few counts were recorded for this clone. The chain recombines TRBV29-1 with TRBJ2-1; a possible D gene is TRBD2 (7 bases). The V end lost 7 bases, the J end lost 9 bases, and 19 bases lay between the germline ends. This CDR3 is 13 amino acids long. Germline CDR1 and CDR2: SQVTM and ANQGSEA. CDR3 region: CSADGGPLSEQFF. CDR3 in DNA: TGCAGCGCGGACGGGGGGCCCCTAAGTGAGCAGTTCTTC.

The chain employs TRBV29-1 and TRBJ2-7, with D possibly being TRBD1 (5 bases). Germline-derived CDR1 and CDR2 are SQVTM and ANQGSEA. The CDR3 totals 14 residues. Trimming removed 0 bases at V and 5 bases at J, with 14 bases between. The DNA of the CDR3 is TGCAGCGTTGAAGAGGTAGGGAAAGGGGACGAGCAGTACTTC. Protein product: CSVEEVGKGDEQYF.

This clone was recorded a few times. The chain has TRBV29-1 and TRBJ2-4, with 10 positions matching TRBD1. The CDR3 totals 20 residues. Germline V lookup: CDR1 SQVTM, CDR2 ANQGSEA. Trimming at V came to 7 bases and at J to 0 bases, leaving 21 bases not matched to a gene. The CDR3 region is CSALISGDRGWALAKNIQYF. DNA of the CDR3: TGCAGCGCCTTGATTTCGGGGGACAGGGGATGGGCGTTAGCCAAAAACATTCAGTACTTC.

V is TRBV15 and J is TRBJ1-6; TRBD1 matches 8 bases. Germline V gives CDR1 LNHNV, CDR2 YYDKDF (reference sequence). This CDR3 spans 15 amino acids. V lost 2 bases and J lost 7; bases outside the gene matches: 4. The CDR3 DNA follows: TGTGCCACCAGCAGAAACAGGGGGTTGAATTCACCCCTCCACTTT. Translated: CATSRNRGLNSPLHF.

This clone occurred a few times. The rearrangement joins TRBV27 to TRBJ1-4; D perhaps matches TRBD1 (5 bases). The V and J ends lost 3 bases and 7 bases respectively, with 12 bases between them. The CDR3 is made up of 14 amino acids. From germline, CDR1 is MNHEY and CDR2 SMNVEV (reference sequence). CDR3: CASSLGLGVEKLFF. The DNA of the CDR3 is TGTGCCAGCAGTTTGGGGTTGGGGGTTGAAAAACTGTTTTTT.

The rearrangement joins TRBV5-6 to TRBJ2-1, with 7 positions matching TRBD1. The germline CDR1 and CDR2 sequences are SGHDT and YYEEEE. V dropped 4 bases and J dropped 2; count of bases not matched to a gene: 3. The CDR3 consists of 14 residues. CDR3 coding DNA: TGTGCCAGCAGCCAGGGGACAGCCTACAATGAGCAGTTCTTC. It encodes CASSQGTAYNEQFF.

The chain recombines TRBV2 with TRBJ1-1; D perhaps matches TRBD1 (6 bases). Germline values: CDR1 SNHLY, CDR2 FYNNEI. This CDR3 spans 15 amino acids. V was clipped by 8 bases and J by 1 base, with 17 bases between them. DNA for the CDR3: TGTGCCAGCGTTAATCCCTTACAGGGGAACACTGAAGCTTTCTTT. The encoded protein is CASVNPLQGNTEAFF. The full variable domain, rest sourced from reference TRBV2 and TRBJ1-1, is EPEVTQTPSHQVTQMGQEVILRCVPISNHLYFYWYRQILGQKVEFLVSFYNNEISEKSEIFDDQFSVERPDGSNFTLKIRSTKLEDSAMYFCASVNPLQGNTEAFFGQGTRLTVV.

V is TRBV7-9 and J is TRBJ2-7; no clear D gene. The CDR3 runs 15 residues. Trimming removed 5 bases from V and 2 bases from J, with 16 bases in between. In germline, CDR1 is SEHNR, CDR2 FQNEAQ (reference sequence). The CDR3: CASSETDRPTYEQYF. The CDR3 DNA is TGTGCCAGCAGCGAGACGGACCGACCGACCTACGAGCAGTACTTC.

This clone has just a few counts. The chain carries TRBV6-6 and TRBJ1-1; D unclear. The germline gives CDR1 MNHNY, CDR2 SVGAGI (reference sequence). Trimming cost V 2 bases and J 7 bases, with 5 bases left between them. The CDR3 contains 11 residues. CDR3 in amino acids: CASSYGREAFF. The DNA for the CDR3 is TGTGCCAGCAGTTACGGCCGTGAAGCTTTCTTT.

The rearrangement joins TRBV7-8 to TRBJ1-2; no definite D call. The V end was cut by 0 bases, the J end by 3 bases, with 14 bases between. Germline CDR1 SGHVS, CDR2 FQNEAQ. The CDR3 length is 16 residues. CDR3 DNA: TGTGCCAGCAGCTTAGCCCCTAGGACGCATGACTATGGCTACACCTTC. This translates into CASSLAPRTHDYGYTF.

The V gene is TRBV30, the J gene TRBJ1-1, with D perhaps matching TRBD1 (5 bases). This CDR3 is built from 13 residues. CDR1 is GTSNPN, CDR2 SVGIG, per germline (reference sequence). Trimming cost V 2 bases and J 8 bases, with 15 bases left between them. The CDR3: CAWSPGGPAEAFF. The CDR3 bases are TGTGCCTGGAGTCCCGGGGGTCCAGCCGAAGCTTTCTTT.

A word on this clone: Other nucleotide sequences in the sample specify the same CDR3. The chain combines TRBV5-1 with TRBJ1-1; no clear D gene. The V end lost 0 bases, the J end lost 6 bases, and 6 bases lay between the germline ends. The V gene's germline CDR1 is SGHRS and CDR2 YFSETQ. This CDR3 has 12 amino acids. The CDR3 nucleotides are TGCGCCAGCAGCTTGGGGGCGGCTGAAGCTTTCTTT. The encoded protein is CASSLGAAEAFF.

This clone was seen a single time. The CDR3 reads CASSLLPATGAVPYEQYF. CDR3 sequence (DNA): TGTGCCAGTAGTCTCCTCCCAGCGACAGGGGCCGTACCCTACGAGCAGTACTTC. J is TRBJ2-7 and V is TRBV19; 8 bases line up with TRBD1. The CDR3 consists of 18 residues. V was clipped by 5 bases and J by 2 bases; unmatched bases: 17. In germline, CDR1 is LNHDA, CDR2 SQIVND (reference sequence).

The V and J genes are TRBV7-8 and TRBJ1-1; D call uncertain. Per germline, CDR1 SGHVS and CDR2 FQNEAQ. The CDR3 covers 13 residues. V was shortened by 1 base and J by 0 bases, with 3 bases between the two germline ends. Here the CDR3 DNA reads TGTGCCAGCAGCTTAGGTATGAACACTGAAGCTTTCTTT. Protein product: CASSLGMNTEAFF.

The chain uses TRBV20-1 and TRBJ2-7; D remains ambiguous. Germline V lookup: CDR1 DFQATT, CDR2 SNEGSKA (reference sequence). This CDR3 spans 11 amino acids. Deletions cut 7 bases from V and 5 bases from J, with 12 bases between. The CDR3 spells CSVPYRDEQYF. For the CDR3, the DNA is TGCAGTGTCCCGTATAGAGACGAGCAGTACTTC.

The chain couples TRBV7-8 to TRBJ2-5; D is ambiguous. Trimming shortened V by 0 bases and J by 7 bases, and 9 bases separated the two germline ends. This CDR3 region has 13 residues. Germline CDR1 and CDR2: SGHVS and FQNEAQ. In nucleotides, the CDR3 is TGTGCCAGCAGCTTAGCGCCCAAGGGGACCCAGTACTTC. Translating gives CASSLAPKGTQYF.